The rows below give T cell receptor beta chains drawn from one sample of a study of STAT3 mutations in large granular lymphocyte leukemia. Method: immunoSEQ multiplex PCR; TCRdb's copy keeps in-frame clones and lacks some. The profile shows roughly 5,900 clones, over 75% of them singletons. Sequenced: PBMCs. These receptors were obtained from a human donor with T large granular lymphocyte leukemia. Some clones in this sample may be carry-over from other donors' samples. Each CDR3 is given with its conserved first and last residue. A D gene is named only where the DNA matches it firmly. Clone size is shown for a subset of rows, as once, few, many or a class of expanded clone.

CDR3 protein: CASSPRRGPQHF
CDR3 DNA: TGTGCCAGCAGTCCCCGACGTGGGCCCCAGCATTTT
V gene: TRBV28
D gene: -
clone size: once
J gene: TRBJ1-5

CDR3 protein: CASAVVGAREEKLFF
CDR3 DNA: TGTGCCAGCGCCGTAGTAGGGGCTAGAGAGGAAAAACTGTTTTTT
V gene: TRBV19
D gene: -
clone size: -
J gene: TRBJ1-4

CDR3 protein: CASSPPSSYEQYF
CDR3 DNA: TGTGCCAGCAGCCCTCCCAGCTCCTACGAGCAGTACTTC
V gene: TRBV27
D gene: -
clone size: -
J gene: TRBJ2-7

CDR3 protein: CASSPALASNQPQHF
CDR3 DNA: TGTGCCAGCAGCCCAGCCCTGGCCAGCAATCAGCCCCAGCATTTT
V gene: TRBV2
D gene: -
clone size: -
J gene: TRBJ1-5

CDR3 protein: CASSTSLGHYSNQPQHF
CDR3 DNA: TGTGCCAGCAGTACCTCGTTGGGACACTATAGCAATCAGCCCCAGCATTTT
V gene: TRBV5-6
D gene: -
clone size: -
J gene: TRBJ1-5

CDR3 protein: CASSPGLAEIYTQYF
CDR3 DNA: TGTGCCAGCAGCCCAGGACTAGCGGAGATCTATACGCAGTATTTT
V gene: TRBV5-6
D gene: TRBD2
clone size: once
J gene: TRBJ2-3

CDR3 protein: CASSYSSTLQETQYF
CDR3 DNA: TGTGCCAGCAGTTACTCGTCGACACTCCAAGAGACCCAGTACTTC
V gene: TRBV6-5
D gene: -
clone size: once
J gene: TRBJ2-5

CDR3 protein: CASSVLQGEEQFF
CDR3 DNA: TGCGCCAGCAGCGTCCTACAGGGCGAGGAGCAGTTCTTC
V gene: TRBV5-1
D gene: -
clone size: -
J gene: TRBJ2-1

CDR3 protein: CSVEPLGTDTQYF
CDR3 DNA: TGCAGCGTTGAGCCCTTGGGCACAGATACGCAGTATTTT
V gene: TRBV29-1
D gene: -
clone size: -
J gene: TRBJ2-3

CDR3 protein: CASSYSWEEKLFF
CDR3 DNA: TGTGCCAGCAGTTACTCGTGGGAAGAAAAACTGTTTTTT
V gene: TRBV6-5
D gene: -
clone size: -
J gene: TRBJ1-4

CDR3 protein: CASSLTSGLAGASDTQYF
CDR3 DNA: TGTGCCAGCAGCTTAACCTCTGGGCTAGCGGGAGCCTCAGATACGCAGTATTTT
V gene: TRBV7-3
D gene: TRBD2
clone size: -
J gene: TRBJ2-3

CDR3 protein: CAISASSGRSYNEQFF
CDR3 DNA: TGTGCCATCAGTGCCTCTAGCGGGCGCTCCTACAATGAGCAGTTCTTC
V gene: TRBV10-3
D gene: TRBD2
clone size: -
J gene: TRBJ2-1

CDR3 protein: CASSLGGQGHQPQHF
CDR3 DNA: TGTGCCAGCAGCTTAGGCGGGCAGGGGCATCAGCCCCAGCATTTT
V gene: TRBV7-2
D gene: -
clone size: -
J gene: TRBJ1-5

CDR3 protein: CASAYGGSGANVLTF
CDR3 DNA: TGTGCCAGCGCCTATGGGGGCTCTGGGGCCAACGTCCTGACTTTC
V gene: TRBV2
D gene: -
clone size: -
J gene: TRBJ2-6

CDR3 protein: CASREGLAGTDTQYF
CDR3 DNA: TGCGCCAGCAGGGAGGGACTAGCGGGGACAGATACGCAGTATTTT
V gene: TRBV5-1
D gene: TRBD2
clone size: -
J gene: TRBJ2-3

CDR3 protein: CASSPGGGTDTQYF
CDR3 DNA: TGTGCCAGCAGCCCCGGGGGGGGGACAGATACGCAGTATTTT
V gene: TRBV11-2
D gene: TRBD2
clone size: -
J gene: TRBJ2-3

CDR3 protein: CASSLGALAYEQYF
CDR3 DNA: TGTGCCAGCAGCTTAGGTGCTCTGGCGTACGAGCAGTACTTC
V gene: TRBV11-2
D gene: -
clone size: -
J gene: TRBJ2-7

CDR3 protein: CAISGQGDREVNYGYTF
CDR3 DNA: TGTGCCATCAGTGGCCAGGGGGACCGAGAAGTGAACTATGGCTACACCTTC
V gene: TRBV10-3
D gene: TRBD1
clone size: -
J gene: TRBJ1-2

CDR3 protein: CASLGQNMNTEAFF
CDR3 DNA: TGTGCTAGCCTGGGACAGAACATGAACACTGAAGCTTTCTTT
V gene: TRBV19
D gene: TRBD1
clone size: -
J gene: TRBJ1-1

CDR3 protein: CASSVDPAGNNEQFF
CDR3 DNA: TGTGCCAGCAGCGTAGATCCAGCGGGGAACAATGAGCAGTTCTTC
V gene: TRBV9
D gene: TRBD2
clone size: -
J gene: TRBJ2-1

CDR3 protein: CASSQGDAGNEQFF
CDR3 DNA: TGCGCCAGCAGCCAAGGGGACGCCGGCAATGAGCAGTTCTTC
V gene: TRBV4-1
D gene: -
clone size: -
J gene: TRBJ2-1

CDR3 protein: CASSLGAGQDNYEQYF
CDR3 DNA: TGCGCCAGCAGCTTGGGGGCGGGGCAGGACAACTACGAGCAGTACTTC
V gene: TRBV5-1
D gene: -
clone size: -
J gene: TRBJ2-7

CDR3 protein: CASSPGQAQETQYF
CDR3 DNA: TGTGCCAGCAGCCCAGGACAGGCCCAAGAGACCCAGTACTTC
V gene: TRBV5-4
D gene: TRBD1
clone size: -
J gene: TRBJ2-5

CDR3 protein: CASSPKTANYGYTF
CDR3 DNA: TGTGCCAGCAGCCCGAAGACAGCGAACTATGGCTACACCTTC
V gene: TRBV28
D gene: -
clone size: once
J gene: TRBJ1-2

CDR3 protein: CASIPSGRPREAFF
CDR3 DNA: TGTGCCAGCATCCCCTCCGGCCGGCCTAGAGAAGCTTTCTTT
V gene: TRBV7-9
D gene: -
clone size: -
J gene: TRBJ1-1

CDR3 protein: CASSDRGLNQPQHF
CDR3 DNA: TGTGCCAGTAGCGACAGGGGGCTCAATCAGCCCCAGCATTTT
V gene: TRBV19
D gene: TRBD1
clone size: -
J gene: TRBJ1-5

CDR3 protein: CASSTPGTVARVLTF
CDR3 DNA: TGTGCCAGCAGCACCCCCGGGACAGTAGCCAGGGTCCTGACTTTC
V gene: TRBV21-1
D gene: -
clone size: -
J gene: TRBJ2-6